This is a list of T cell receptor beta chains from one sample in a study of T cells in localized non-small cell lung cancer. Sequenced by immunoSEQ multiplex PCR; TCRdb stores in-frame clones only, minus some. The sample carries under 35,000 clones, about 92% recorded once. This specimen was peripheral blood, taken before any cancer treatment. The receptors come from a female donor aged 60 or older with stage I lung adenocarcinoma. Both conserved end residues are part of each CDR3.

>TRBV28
CASSLSTSDSYGYTF
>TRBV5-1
CASSRYPNQPQHF
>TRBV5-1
CASSFLAGGSYNEQFF
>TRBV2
CASRGTGLSNSGELFF
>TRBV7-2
CASSGTGVGNQPQHF
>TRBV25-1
CASSATGSGTEAFF
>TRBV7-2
CASSLGQGSDEQFF
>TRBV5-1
CASSLRATSYEQYF
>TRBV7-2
CASSSTSGYNEQFF
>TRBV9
CASSVNLQANTEAFF
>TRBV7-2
CVSSPTGESGYTF
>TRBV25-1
CASSDRGRVSYTF
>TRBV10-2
CASTLGKTYGYTF
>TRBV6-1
CASKERGENTEAFF
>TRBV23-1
CASSQGSPQPQHF
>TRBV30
CAWSVGTGNTIYF
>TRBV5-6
CASSLVAARVDTDTQYF
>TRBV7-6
CASSSDRRNSPLHF
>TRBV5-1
CASSGRTSGGAETQYF
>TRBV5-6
CASSAGLRDSGPGTEAFF
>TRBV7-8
CASSRTGDVQPQHF
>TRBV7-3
CASSLEAYTEAFF
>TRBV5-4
CASSIGVNTEAFF
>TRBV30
CAWSRGANENIQYF
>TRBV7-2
CASSFTREYGYTF
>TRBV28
CASILRRLMNTEAFF
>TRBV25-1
CASSGTGATGELFF
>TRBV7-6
CASSIRMGTGDTQYF
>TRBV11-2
CASSPGTGGAKNIQYF
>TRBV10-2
CASSGLAGAFTTDTQYF
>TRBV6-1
CASSEDWGLDYGYTF
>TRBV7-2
CASSLAGLDTGELFF
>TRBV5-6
CASSLVSSGYTF
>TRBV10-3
CAAGADSYEQYF
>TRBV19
CASTINRPGNTIYF
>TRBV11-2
CASSLLSGVRIYEQYF
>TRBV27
CARSTLAGNTIYF
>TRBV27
CASRPTGTGFYEQYF
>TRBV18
CASSPQRANYGYTF
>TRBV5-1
CASSLGSGGQDTQYF
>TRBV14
CASSQSRSPNYGYTF
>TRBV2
CASRLAVGGGELFF
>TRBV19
CASSPTGGPNYGYTF
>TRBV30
CALLAGGPDEQFF
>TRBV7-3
CASSIGPMNTEAFF
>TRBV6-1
CASSEGLPGQGSGGYTF
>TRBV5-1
CASRRTGGLSTDTQYF
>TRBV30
CAWSESASFRETQYF
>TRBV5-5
CASSLEADRSLNEKLFF
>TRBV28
CASTQGHQSYEQYF